These T cell receptor beta chains were read from a single sample in a study of blood T cells in healthy people across ages. Using its own MiXCR run on the 5' RACE reads, TCRdb lists one record per CDR3 protein. The sample carries roughly 640,000 distinct CDR3 sequences, approximately 30% recorded once. The sequencing sample was made of blood. These receptors came from a woman of 80 years or more in good health. Each CDR3 is given with its conserved first and last residue. Fields, in order: J gene, V gene, clone size, D gene, CDR3 DNA, CDR3 protein. D genes are given only for firm matches. Size is stated for part of the rows, as once, few or many counts, or as a class when the clone is expanded.

TRBJ2-7 TRBV28 many . TGTGCCAGCAGTAATCCAGGGGTTAGTAGCTACGAGCAGTACTTC CASSNPGVSSYEQYF
TRBJ2-3 TRBV4-2 many . TGTGCCAGCAACCGAGATCCGGGTTTCACAGATACGCAGTATTTT CASNRDPGFTDTQYF
TRBJ1-1 TRBV5-1 many . TGCGCCAGCAGCTTGGTGGTAAACACTGAAGCTTTCTTT CASSLVVNTEAFF
TRBJ2-5 TRBV7-9 many TRBD2 TGTGCCAGCAGCTCGACTAGCGGGGGCCGCCAAGAGACCCAGTACTTC CASSSTSGGRQETQYF
TRBJ1-1 TRBV5-1 many . TGCGCCAGCAGCCCAACAGGGAGAAAGAACACTGAAGCTTTCTTT CASSPTGRKNTEAFF
TRBJ2-7 TRBV28 many . TGTGCCAGCAGTTTTGACCCGTCCGCCTACGAGCAGTACTTC CASSFDPSAYEQYF
TRBJ2-3 TRBV29-1 many . TGCAGCGTTGCCACAGATACGCAGTATTTT CSVATDTQYF
TRBJ2-1 TRBV6-6 . TRBD2 TGTGCCAGCAGTTGGGGCGGGGCCGGGGGAGGGGATGAGCAGTTCTTC CASSWGGAGGGDEQFF
TRBJ2-5 TRBV2 few TRBD2 TGTGCCAGCAGTGTTCCAGCGGGGGCATCGAAGGGAGAGACCCAGTACTTC CASSVPAGASKGETQYF
TRBJ1-2 TRBV27 many . TGTGCCAGCAGACGGGGGTTAGAATATGGCTACACCTTC CASRRGLEYGYTF
TRBJ2-7 TRBV20-1 many . TGCAGTGCCTTCCGCGGGGTATCCTACGAGCAGTACTTC CSAFRGVSYEQYF
TRBJ1-2 TRBV7-8 many . TGTGCCAGCAGCCGGGACACGGACTATGGCTACACCTTC CASSRDTDYGYTF
TRBJ2-7 TRBV4-2 many . TGTGCCAGCAGCCAAGATGTGACTTTCTCCTACGAGCAGTACTTC CASSQDVTFSYEQYF
TRBJ2-5 TRBV15 . TRBD2 TGTGCCACCAGCAGCCCCGGGACTAGCGGGGTGACGGAGACCCAGTACTTC CATSSPGTSGVTETQYF
TRBJ1-1 TRBV20-1 many . TGCAGTGCTACCCCCGGGACGGTGAACACTGAAGCTTTCTTT CSATPGTVNTEAFF
TRBJ2-7 TRBV20-1 many TRBD2 TGCAGTGCTGACGGAGCGGGGGAGCGACTCTACTACGAGCAGTACTTC CSADGAGERLYYEQYF
TRBJ2-1 TRBV6-2/TRBV6-3 many . TGTGCCAGCAATCAAGGGTTGGGGTCTCAGCAGTTCTTC CASNQGLGSQQFF
TRBJ2-3 TRBV6-5 many TRBD1 TGTGCCAGCCTTCCCTTGACAGGGGGCAAAGATACGCAGTATTTT CASLPLTGGKDTQYF
TRBJ2-2 TRBV18 . . TGTGCCAGCTCACCACGGGGGTCGTCCGGGGAGCTGTTTTTT CASSPRGSSGELFF